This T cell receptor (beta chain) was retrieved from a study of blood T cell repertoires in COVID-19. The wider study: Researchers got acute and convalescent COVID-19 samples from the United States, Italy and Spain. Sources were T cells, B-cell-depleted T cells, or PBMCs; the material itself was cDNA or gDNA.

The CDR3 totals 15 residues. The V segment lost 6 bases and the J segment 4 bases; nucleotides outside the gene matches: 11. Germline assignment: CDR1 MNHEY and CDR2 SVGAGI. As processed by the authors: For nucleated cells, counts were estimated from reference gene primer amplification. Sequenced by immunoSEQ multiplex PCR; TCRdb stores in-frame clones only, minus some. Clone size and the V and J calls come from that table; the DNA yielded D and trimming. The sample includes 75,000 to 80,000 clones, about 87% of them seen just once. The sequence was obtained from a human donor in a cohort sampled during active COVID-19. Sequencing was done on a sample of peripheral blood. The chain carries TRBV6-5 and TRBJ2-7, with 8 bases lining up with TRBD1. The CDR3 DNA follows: TGTGCCAGCAGGCGCGGACAGGGTTATTGGTACGAGCAGTACTTC. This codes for CASRRGQGYWYEQYF.